Reported below is one T cell receptor beta chain. The data were taken from a study of shared clonotypes between healthy human individuals. The CDR3 length is 12 residues. The V gene's germline CDR1 is SGHTA and CDR2 FQGNSA. V was shortened by 5 bases and J by 7 bases, with 9 bases between the two germline ends. The assay was immunoSEQ multiplex PCR, and TCRdb's table has in-frame clones only and misses some. The sample yields about 2.3 million clones, about nine tenths seen once. This receptor was obtained from a man younger than 30 in good health. Some clones in this sample may be carry-over from other donors' samples. The chain links TRBV7-2 to TRBJ1-5, with D possibly being TRBD1 (6 bases). Sequenced: naive CD4+ T cells from PBMCs. Described subset: CD45RA+ positively selected. The CDR3 here is CASSIGGQPQHF. CDR3 DNA sequence: TGTGCCAGCAGCATAGGGGGGCAGCCCCAGCATTTT.